This T cell receptor beta chain was recorded in a study of T cell repertoires in cytomegalovirus infection. Study-level background: Signatures in public TCR beta sequences pointed to both CMV infection and matching HLA type.

Each CDR3 protein is one row after TCRdb ran MiXCR on the reads. Among 200,000 to 250,000 distinct CDR3 sequences listed, 5% to 8.5% were seen once. The V gene lost 4 bases and the J gene lost 4 bases, with 13 bases spanning the gap. This CDR3 spans 13 amino acids. Germline V CDR1 and CDR2: GTSNPN, SVGIG (reference sequence). This clonotype was detected a few times. Its specificity is not known. Study results and caveats: Accumulated public TCR beta family frequency recognized individuals carrying CMV together with the relevant HLA. HLA-C-restricted CMV-specific TCR beta clonotypes were dominant in the ex vivo response.

The chain uses TRBV30 and TRBJ1-2; perhaps TRBD1 as D (6 bases). The TCR sequence derives from a human donor in good health (CMV status not recorded). Some clones in this sample may be carry-over from other donors' samples. The sample comprised PBMCs. CDR3 bases: TGTGCCTGGAATAAACAGGGTACCTATGGCTACACCTTC. As protein: CAWNKQGTYGYTF.